Listed below are T cell receptor beta chains from one sample, sequenced in a study of shared clonotypes between healthy human individuals. The assay was immunoSEQ multiplex PCR, and TCRdb's table has in-frame clones only and misses some. The table records hundreds of thousands of clones, approximately 79% of them present only once. The material sequenced was memory CD4+ T cells sorted from blood. The receptors originated from a woman in her twenties or thirties in good health. The CDR3 runs from the conserved cysteine through the conserved F or W.

TRBJ2-1,15,TRBV19,CASSSDRGLYNEQFF
TRBJ2-7,15,TRBV5-1,CASSLEPGQIYEQYF
TRBJ2-2,18,TRBV10-2,CASSDLAGALVNTGELFF
TRBJ2-5,13,TRBV2,CASGQGWGETQYF
TRBJ1-2,14,TRBV4-1,CASSQGRGQGGYTF
-,11,TRBV7-9,CASGRGREQYF
TRBJ1-2,13,TRBV30,CAWSVIRSYGYTF
TRBJ1-1,13,TRBV19,CASSTYTGVGAFF
TRBJ2-1,16,TRBV4-1,CASSSPRTSEGNEQFF
TRBJ2-3,15,TRBV5-3,CARSHWAEGADTQYF
TRBJ1-2,15,TRBV6-6,CASSYEQGYVNGYTF
TRBJ2-7,14,TRBV5-1,CASSPGRIAYEQYF